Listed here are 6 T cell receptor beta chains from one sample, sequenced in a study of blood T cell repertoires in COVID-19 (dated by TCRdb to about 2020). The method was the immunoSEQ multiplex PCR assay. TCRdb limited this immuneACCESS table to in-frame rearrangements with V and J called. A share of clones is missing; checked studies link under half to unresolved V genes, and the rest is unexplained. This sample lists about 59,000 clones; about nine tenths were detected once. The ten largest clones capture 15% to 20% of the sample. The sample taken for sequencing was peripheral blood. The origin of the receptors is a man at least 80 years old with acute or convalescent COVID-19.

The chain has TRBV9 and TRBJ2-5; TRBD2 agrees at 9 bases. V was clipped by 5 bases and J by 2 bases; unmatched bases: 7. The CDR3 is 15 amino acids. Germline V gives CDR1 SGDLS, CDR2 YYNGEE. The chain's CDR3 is CASSLWAGGQETQYF. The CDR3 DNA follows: TGTGCCAGCAGTTTATGGGCGGGGGGGCAAGAGACCCAGTACTTC.

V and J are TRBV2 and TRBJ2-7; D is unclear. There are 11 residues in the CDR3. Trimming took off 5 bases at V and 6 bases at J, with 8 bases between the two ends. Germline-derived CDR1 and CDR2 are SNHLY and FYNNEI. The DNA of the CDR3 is TGTGCCAGCAGTCCTCAGTTCGAGCAGTACTTC. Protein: CASSPQFEQYF.

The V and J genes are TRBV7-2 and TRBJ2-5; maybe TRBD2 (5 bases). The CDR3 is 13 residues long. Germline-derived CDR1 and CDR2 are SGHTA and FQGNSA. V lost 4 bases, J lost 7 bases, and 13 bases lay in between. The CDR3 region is CASSSAISGTQYF. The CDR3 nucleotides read TGTGCCAGCAGCTCTGCCATAAGCGGGACCCAGTACTTC.

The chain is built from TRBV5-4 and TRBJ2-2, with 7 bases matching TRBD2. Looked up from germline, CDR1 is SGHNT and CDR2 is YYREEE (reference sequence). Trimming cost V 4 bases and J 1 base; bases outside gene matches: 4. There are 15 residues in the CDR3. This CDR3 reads CASSILALNTGELFF. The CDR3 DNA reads TGTGCCAGCAGCATACTAGCGCTGAACACCGGGGAGCTGTTTTTT.

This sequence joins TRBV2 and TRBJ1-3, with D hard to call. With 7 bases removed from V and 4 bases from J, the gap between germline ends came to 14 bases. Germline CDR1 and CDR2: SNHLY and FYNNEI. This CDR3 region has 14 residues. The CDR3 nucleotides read TGTGCCAGCAAATCGACACAAGACGGAAACACCATATATTTT. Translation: CASKSTQDGNTIYF. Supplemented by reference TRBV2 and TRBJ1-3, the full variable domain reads EPEVTQTPSHQVTQMGQEVILRCVPISNHLYFYWYRQILGQKVEFLVSFYNNEISEKSEIFDDQFSVERPDGSNFTLKIRSTKLEDSAMYFCASKSTQDGNTIYFGEGSWLTVV.

The CDR3 sequence: CASSLAGSGSSYEQYF. In nucleotides, the CDR3 is TGTGCCAGCAGCTTAGCAGGTTCCGGGAGCTCCTACGAGCAGTACTTC. V usage is TRBV7-9 and J usage is TRBJ2-7, with a weak D call TRBD2 (6 bases). Looked up from germline, CDR1 is SEHNR and CDR2 is FQNEAQ (reference sequence). The CDR3 runs 16 residues. Between the trimmed V and J ends, which lost 0 bases and 0 bases, there was a span of 12 bases. The whole variable domain, filled in from reference TRBV7-9 and TRBJ2-7, reads DTGVSQNPRHKITKRGQNVTFRCDPISEHNRLYWYRQTLGQGPEFLTYFQNEAQLEKSRLLSDRFSAERPKGSFSTLEIQRTEQGDSAMYLCASSLAGSGSSYEQYFGPGTRLTVT.